The rows below give T cell receptor beta chains drawn from one sample of a study of T cell repertoires in cytomegalovirus infection. Antigen specificity for these receptors is unknown. From the reads, TCRdb called clonotypes with MiXCR, one entry per CDR3 protein. The table includes about 830,000 distinct CDR3 sequences, 32% detected once. The specimen was cultured CD8+ T cells from PBMCs, collected from culture after CMV antigen stimulation. The origin of the receptors is a human donor in good health (CMV status not recorded). Some clones in this sample may be carry-over from other donors' samples. Each CDR3 is given with its conserved first and last residue. The D gene is left open where the match is weak. The listing skips clone size in some rows; elsewhere it reads once, few, many or a size class.

v_gene	abundance	j_gene	d_gene	CDR3aa	CDR3nt
TRBV7-2	many	TRBJ2-3	.	CASSSRLGRTDTQYF	TGTGCCAGCAGCTCCCGACTAGGGCGCACAGATACGCAGTATTTT
TRBV7-8	many	TRBJ2-4	.	CASSLRGGGTAKNIQYF	TGTGCCAGCAGCTTAAGGGGCGGGGGCACAGCCAAAAACATTCAGTACTTC
TRBV7-4	few	TRBJ1-1	.	CASSLDPAEAFF	TGTGCCAGCAGCTTAGACCCCGCTGAAGCTTTCTTT
TRBV12-5	.	TRBJ2-3	TRBD2	CASGLATYLRGNSTDTQYF	TGTGCTAGTGGTTTGGCAACCTACTTGCGGGGGAACAGCACAGATACGCAGTATTTT
TRBV20-1	.	TRBJ2-7	TRBD2	CSAISPGLAGGVPPYEQYF	TGCAGTGCCATATCGCCGGGGCTAGCGGGGGGCGTCCCTCCCTACGAGCAGTACTTC
TRBV23-1	.	TRBJ1-2	.	CASSQPLSGGYTF	TGCGCCAGCAGTCAGCCCCTGAGCGGTGGCTACACCTTC
TRBV9	.	TRBJ2-6	.	CASSVGARGRANVLTF	TGTGCCAGCAGCGTAGGGGCGCGGGGCCGAGCCAACGTCCTGACTTTC
TRBV5-4	few	TRBJ2-3	.	CASSLDRRSEYTDTQYF	TGTGCCAGCAGCTTGGACAGGAGGTCGGAGTACACAGATACGCAGTATTTT
TRBV12-3/TRBV12-4	.	TRBJ1-5	TRBD1	CASSEGQGPSLPQHF	TGTGCCAGCAGTGAGGGACAGGGCCCCTCCCTGCCCCAGCATTTT
TRBV4-1	.	TRBJ2-1	TRBD1	CASSQVKDGQGSYNEQFF	TGCGCCAGCAGCCAAGTTAAGGACGGACAGGGCTCCTACAATGAGCAGTTCTTC
TRBV6-5	.	TRBJ2-3	.	CASSPQLISTDTQYF	TGTGCCAGCAGCCCCCAGTTGATTAGCACAGATACGCAGTATTTT
TRBV5-1	once	TRBJ1-4	.	CASSLEAADEKLFF	TGCGCCAGCAGCCTCGAAGCCGCGGATGAAAAACTGTTTTTT
TRBV28	few	TRBJ1-4	.	CASSSPRASNEKLFF	TGTGCCAGCAGTTCCCCCCGGGCTTCGAATGAAAAACTGTTTTTT
TRBV11-3	few	TRBJ1-2	.	CASSLAGSRAHGYTF	TGTGCCAGCAGCCTAGCCGGCAGCAGGGCCCATGGCTACACCTTC
TRBV7-9	many	TRBJ2-1	.	CASSLVTQANEQFF	TGTGCCAGCAGCTTAGTTACCCAAGCGAATGAGCAGTTCTTC
TRBV15	.	TRBJ1-5	.	CATSRVAGNSNQPQHF	TGTGCCACCAGCAGAGTGGCCGGAAATAGCAATCAGCCCCAGCATTTT